The 12 T cell receptor beta chains below come from one sample, sequenced in a study of PD-1 blockade in mismatch repair-deficient tumors. These receptors lack a known antigen. Indicated time point: approximately 10-day in vitro stimulation with candidate neoantigen peptide 5. Assay used: immunoSEQ multiplex PCR; TCRdb lists only in-frame clones, some missing. This sample yields roughly 15,000 clones, of which about four fifths are seen a single time; approximately 10% belongs to the top ten. Source: cells cultured in vitro, taken from a patient treated with pembrolizumab. These receptors came from an adult with mismatch repair-deficient cancer.

This rearrangement joins TRBV5-1 to TRBJ2-2, with 7 bases identical to TRBD2. Germline CDR1 reads SGHRS; CDR2 reads YFSETQ. The CDR3 has 16 residues. With 0 bases clipped from V and 3 bases from J, the junction kept 5 bases outside the gene matches. CDR3 DNA sequence: TGCGCCAGCAGCTTGGTCGGGGGGTTGGACACCGGGGAGCTGTTTTTT. Translating gives CASSLVGGLDTGELFF.

This chain uses TRBV6-1 with TRBJ1-6, with TRBD1 identical over 8 bases. Germline V gives CDR1 MNHNS, CDR2 SASEGT. The J segment lost 3 bases and the V segment lost 2 bases, leaving 3 bases of the junction unmatched. The CDR3 has 16 residues. This chain's CDR3 is CASSERQGLYNSPLHF. The CDR3 nucleotides are TGTGCCAGCAGTGAAAGACAGGGGCTCTATAATTCACCCCTCCACTTT.

Note on this clone: The junction and the germline gene differ at one end; a read error may be behind it. This rearrangement joins TRBV7-9 to TRBJ2-5, with a possible D match to TRBD2 (5 bases). CDR1 SEHNR and CDR2 FQNEAQ come from the germline V gene (reference sequence). The CDR3 runs to 16 residues. DNA of the CDR3: TGTGCCAGCAGCTCCCGAGGCGGGTATGACCATGAGACCCAGTACTTC. This sequence encodes CASSSRGGYDHETQYF.

The chain recombines TRBV9 with TRBJ2-5; 10 nucleotides agree with TRBD2. V was clipped by 0 bases and J by 4 bases; unmatched bases: 6. The length of the CDR3 is 16 residues. Germline-derived CDR1 and CDR2 are SGDLS and YYNGEE. For the CDR3, the DNA is TGTGCCAGCAGCGTAGGGCGAGCGGGAGGGCCAGAGACCCAGTACTTC. Translated, it gives CASSVGRAGGPETQYF.

The gene calls are TRBV7-3 and TRBJ2-2, with D tentatively TRBD1 (5 bases). The CDR3 consists of 16 residues. V shed 3 bases and J shed 2 bases, with 13 bases lying between them. Germline V gives CDR1 SGHTA, CDR2 FQGTGA. The chain's CDR3 is CASSFRQILNTGELFF. CDR3 in DNA: TGTGCCAGCAGCTTCCGACAGATACTTAACACCGGGGAGCTGTTTTTT.

This sequence joins TRBV7-3 and TRBJ2-5; D is uncertain. Germline lookup yields CDR1 SGHTA and CDR2 FQGTGA. Trimming took off 2 bases at V and 5 bases at J, with 9 bases between the two ends. The CDR3 has 13 residues. In nucleotides, the CDR3 is TGTGCCAGCAGCTTAGGCCACCGTGAGACCCAGTACTTC. It encodes CASSLGHRETQYF.

This chain joins TRBV21-1 and TRBJ2-1; TRBD1 reflects the table's D call only, with no check against the DNA. TRBV21-1 is assigned pseudogene status. The CDR3 totals 19 residues. The CDR3 coding sequence is TGTGCCAGCATCAAGAGAGGCGCAAGAACAGGGCCCAAGTACAATGAGCAGTTCTTC. Translating it yields CASIKRGARTGPKYNEQFF.

The table lists this clone with a count of one. This chain connects TRBV7-9 to TRBJ2-3; TRBD1 or TRBD2 may be the D gene (5 bases each). This CDR3 contains 15 residues. V was trimmed by 2 bases and J by 1 base, leaving 10 bases between them. Germline CDR1 reads SEHNR; CDR2 reads FQNEAQ (reference sequence). Here the CDR3 reads CASSLWDGRTDTQYF. Here the CDR3 DNA reads TGTGCCAGCAGCTTATGGGACGGCCGCACAGATACGCAGTATTTT.

V is TRBV30 and J is TRBJ1-2; tentatively, D is TRBD1 (6 bases). V lost 3 bases and J lost 7, with 15 bases in between. CDR3 length: 13 residues. Germline CDR1 GTSNPN, CDR2 SVGIG (reference sequence). The CDR3 nucleotides read TGTGCCTGGAGACCACACAGGGCCGGTGGCTACACCTTC. It encodes CAWRPHRAGGYTF.

This clone was observed a handful of times. The chain carries TRBV10-3 and TRBJ2-1, with D possibly TRBD2 on 5 matching bases. The CDR3 runs to 15 residues. The V end was cut by 0 bases, the J end by 7 bases, with 13 bases between. CDR1 is ENHRY and CDR2 is SYGVKD in the germline V gene. The CDR3 DNA reads as TGTGCCATCAGTGAGTCGACCGGACTGCCAAATGAGCAGTTCTTC. Translated: CAISESTGLPNEQFF.

This chain links TRBV5-6 with TRBJ2-3; possibly TRBD2 for D (6 bases). The CDR3 is 14 amino acids. Per the germline V gene, CDR1 is SGHDT and CDR2 is YYEEEE. Trimming removed 5 bases from V and 3 bases from J, with 13 bases in between. CDR3 nucleotide sequence: TGTGCCAGCAGTAGCGGCTCCTTAACAGATACGCAGTATTTT. Its translation: CASSSGSLTDTQYF.

This clone has more than one count but fewer than ten. The chain combines TRBV2 with TRBJ2-6; D could derive from TRBD1 or TRBD2 (5 bases each). CDR3 length: 15 residues. The V end lost 7 bases, the J end lost 4 bases, and 14 bases lay between the germline ends. Germline V gene sequence: CDR1 SNHLY, CDR2 FYNNEI. This CDR3 is CASTGRGTGANVLTF. In DNA form, the CDR3 reads TGTGCCAGCACCGGCAGAGGGACCGGGGCCAACGTCCTGACTTTC.